The rows below give T cell receptor beta chains drawn from one sample of a study of T-cell reconstitution after alpha-beta-depleted transplantation in children. TCRdb itself ran the PCR reads through MiXCR, one entry per CDR3 protein. The table includes 350,000 to 450,000 distinct CDR3 sequences, roughly 20% detected once. Sample: PBMCs from the stem cell graft donor, taken from the stem cell graft. These receptor sequences come from a human donor who donated a stem cell graft to a child with acute myeloid leukemia. The CDR3 runs from the conserved cysteine through the conserved F or W. Each record gives: J gene, clone size, V gene, CDR3 protein. Clone size is stated in some rows and not others, as once, few, many or a class when expanded.

TRBJ2-1	NA	TRBV6-5	CASSYFPSPPHNEQFF
TRBJ2-1	NA	TRBV5-1	CASRGVQGNNEQFF
TRBJ2-1	many	TRBV24-1	CATSDFRHSSYNEQFF
TRBJ1-6	few	TRBV7-2	CASSVVRQGSPLHF
TRBJ2-7	NA	TRBV7-9	CASSNGLSYEQYF
TRBJ2-1	NA	TRBV20-1	CSADRGLIDEQFF
TRBJ2-3	few	TRBV28	CASSLLGRLSTDTQYF
TRBJ2-5	few	TRBV20-1	CSARDRLLAAETQYF
TRBJ2-6	many	TRBV24-1	CATSGQGAGANVLTF
TRBJ2-7	NA	TRBV28	CASSSPHYEQYF